The rows below give T cell receptor beta chains drawn from one sample of a study of neoadjuvant anti-PD-1 for oral cavity cancer. Profiling relied on immunoSEQ multiplex PCR, and the TCRdb table lists in-frame clones only, not all of them. This sample yields more than 13,000 clones, of which 65% to 85% are seen a single time; around 2% belongs to the top ten. The source material was PBMCs, sampled after nivolumab (anti-PD-1) treatment. The receptors were gathered from a person aged 40 to 85 with oral cavity squamous cell carcinoma. Both conserved end residues are part of each CDR3.

>TRBJ2-7|TRBV2
CASRSDGTYEQYF
>TRBJ2-3|TRBV6-5
CASSYGQGTDTQYF
>TRBJ1-1|TRBV11-2
CASSTALNTEAFF
>TRBJ1-4|TRBV6-4
CASSPSLGEKLFF
>TRBJ2-3|TRBV7-2
CASSSLAGGSTDTQYF
>TRBJ1-1|TRBV7-8
CASSPDPGTGLVENTEAFF
>TRBJ2-5|TRBV9
CASSLPRLAGREETQYF
>TRBJ2-3|TRBV30
CAWSVQTGDTQYF
>TRBJ1-4|TRBV9
CASSVDGARKLFF
>TRBJ1-1|TRBV7-3
CASSLGLSGTEAFF
>TRBJ2-6|TRBV2
CASRGYSGANVLTF
>TRBJ2-1|TRBV20-1
CSAPRVNEQFF
>TRBJ2-7|TRBV29-1
CSVAGESTTYEQYF
>TRBJ1-2|TRBV19
CASSLPGVKDGYTF
>TRBJ1-2|TRBV6-4
CATRTAGYGYTF
>TRBJ1-5|TRBV19
CASSGTGGNQPQHF
>TRBJ1-2|TRBV7-6
CASSHTRGYGYTF
>TRBJ2-7|TRBV7-3
CASSLSAGGDEQYF
>TRBJ2-3|TRBV5-4
CASSFMTAGGNADTQYF
>TRBJ2-5|TRBV10-3
CAISDSKQGETQYF
>TRBJ1-2|TRBV2
CASSDHYGYTF
>TRBJ1-5|TRBV2
CASSDRLGRQPQHF
>TRBJ1-3|TRBV18
CASLRSRGEDTIYF
>TRBJ2-3|TRBV30
CAWSSLAGAVDTQYF
>TRBJ2-3|TRBV9
CASSLTEQNTQYF
>TRBJ2-3|TRBV6-1
CASMYEGGDTQYF
>TRBJ2-2|TRBV5-4
CASSSGLAGPTGELFF
>TRBJ2-7|TRBV5-5
CASSSGGSIYEQYF
>TRBJ2-3|TRBV6-1
CASSATGADTQYF
>TRBJ2-2|TRBV4-1
CASSPFQGNTGELFF
>TRBJ2-7|TRBV5-1
CASSPMPPSYEQYF
>TRBJ2-6|TRBV9
CASSARIAGANVLTF
>TRBJ1-5|TRBV6-1
CASLGGDYSNQPQHF
>TRBJ1-2|TRBV25-1
CASSEGGGNYGYTF
>TRBJ2-1|TRBV5-1
CASSLVQGNYEQFF